This T cell receptor beta chain was retrieved from a study of shared T cell receptors in the human thymus. V was shortened by 8 bases and J by 4 bases, with 24 bases between the two germline ends. CDR3 length: 16 amino acids. Germline CDR1 reads MDHEN; CDR2 reads SYDVKM. TCRdb's table, derived via immunoSEQ multiplex PCR, lists solely in-frame clones and lacks some. The repertoire includes about 540,000 clones, roughly 74% of them detected once, and about 0.013% sits in the top ten. The same specimen was also included in a second study, on human thymus T cells.

This chain connects TRBV28 to TRBJ2-7; a possible D gene is TRBD2 (6 bases). The sequencing input was thymocytes. The origin of this receptor is a boy under two years old with a congenital heart defect. The CDR3 protein is CASRPLGGTHIYEQYF. In DNA form, the CDR3 reads TGTGCCAGCCGACCCTTGGGCGGGACTCACATATACGAGCAGTACTTC.